This T cell receptor (beta chain) was documented in a study of T cells in Graves' hyperthyroidism and ophthalmopathy. General study results and limits: The model forecast ophthalmopathy, anticipating it by a median about 6.5 months before onset. Ophthalmopathy stood apart from stable hyperthyroidism in a 13 V-J model.

In this sample, this clonotype turned up many times. Its antigen is undetermined. It was RNA transcripts that yielded the amplified TCR beta CDR3 regions. With the HTBI primer set, the TCR CDR3 went through a first round of RT-PCR. TCRdb reanalysed the multiplex PCR reads using MiXCR and keeps one entry per CDR3 protein. The sample holds about 500,000 distinct CDR3 sequences, around an eighth seen once. Recently diagnosed hyperthyroidism of less than 2 months' duration affected patients aged 18 to 65. Uncontrolled infection, other autoimmune disease, pregnancy or lactation excluded patients. The length of the CDR3 is 16 residues. CDR1 is SGHAT, CDR2 FQNNGV, per germline. Trimming shortened V by 3 bases and J by 6 bases, and 18 bases separated the two germline ends.

This sequence was found in a woman aged 18-35 years with Graves' hyperthyroidism. The J gene is TRBJ2-1, the V gene TRBV11-2; D uncertain. The specimen sequenced was blood. CDR3 region: CASSFIRALLPNEQFF. The CDR3 coding sequence is TGTGCCAGCAGCTTTATCCGGGCCCTACTTCCCAATGAGCAGTTCTTC.